This TCR beta chain was observed in a study of blood T cell repertoires in COVID-19. Study in general: The study drew acute and convalescent COVID-19 samples from the United States, Italy and Spain.

Seattle cases were enrolled at active infection and followed longitudinally. Authors' analysis steps: Amplification from reference gene primers served as the basis for estimated nucleated cell counts. Assay used: immunoSEQ multiplex PCR; TCRdb lists only in-frame clones, some missing. The DNA gave D and trimming, while V, J and clone size come from that table. The table lists tens of thousands of clones, about 87% of them singletons. The V end was cut by 6 bases, the J end by 4 bases, with 15 bases between. Germline V gene lookup returns CDR1 MDHEN and CDR2 SYDVKM. The CDR3 loop spans 14 amino acids. The clonotype was recovered from a woman in her sixties with COVID-19, enrolled during active disease. The chain combines TRBV28 with TRBJ1-2; no firm D call. Sample: peripheral blood. CDR3 amino acids: CASRTGVIGYGYTF. In nucleotides, the CDR3 is TGTGCCAGCAGAACCGGGGTTATTGGCTATGGCTACACCTTC.